This section outlines one T cell receptor (beta chain) sequence together with its context. Its binding antigen is unknown. Base qualities were left out, and no much larger clone turns up one base away. The CDR3 spans 14 residues, from the cysteine through the phenylalanine. Only the CDR3 portion is preserved as DNA: 42 bases, with reading frame beginning at the first base. Trimming removed 6 bases from V and 6 bases from J; the gene matches leave 7 bases unexplained. According to the germline V gene, CDR1 reads ENHRY and CDR2 reads SYGVKD. This specimen belongs to a study of STAT5B mutations in CD4+ large granular lymphocyte leukemia (dated by TCRdb to the early 2020s). Background for the entire study: Among the healthy controls, the CDR3 'QG' motif was associated with a particular HLA allele. The TCRbeta repertoires of CD4+ T-cell large granular lymphocyte leukemia patients were compared with the TCRbeta repertoires of healthy blood donors. The purity of purified fractions was confirmed by flow cytometry on FACSCanto II or FACSVerse to exceed 95% among lymphocytes. Overall results and qualifications from the work: Data were not HLA-matched; higher clonality in CD4+ versus CD8+ T-LGLL could reflect the relatively small sample size. Main leukemic clonotypes were private to each patient, although roughly 26% appeared at low frequency in other patients' non-leukemic repertoires. TRBV06-family usage was enriched among the top patient clones (8/27) compared with healthy controls (2/35). Compared with healthy CD4+ repertoires, CD4-sorted patient repertoires appeared more clonal, and this difference remained even after the putative leukemic clones were removed.

The immunoSEQ assay at survey resolution was used to sequence TCRbeta rearrangements from genomic DNA. The authors processed their data as follows. In the TCR sequencing data, the lowest productive clonotype frequency that could be detected was 2.59 x 10-5. Analyses included only productive TCRbeta rearrangements, meaning complete and in-frame sequences. The clonality of each sample was calculated as Simpson clonality in the immunoSEQ Analyzer version 3.0. Clones were categorized by frequency as very rare, small, medium, large (1-20%) or hyperexpanded (>20%). Generation probabilities were estimated with OLGA 1.2.3, V-gene circos plots were made with VDJtools, specificities were looked up in VDJdb, and CDR3 motifs were identified with GLIPH. TCRdb holds this immuneACCESS table with in-frame rearrangements only. Some clones are missing; in checked studies, unresolved V genes explain under half, and the rest has no known cause. The V and J calls and clone size are taken from that table; D and trimming were inferred from the DNA. This sample comprises about 40,000 clones, roughly 79% of them detected only once. The ten largest account for 3.6% of the sample.

The healthy controls were 37 blood donors, and the buffy coats of these donors were supplied by the Finnish Red Cross blood service. All TCR-sequenced material derived from peripheral blood: patient blood samples and healthy donor buffy coats. Peripheral blood mononuclear cells were isolated by Ficoll-Hypaque gradient centrifugation. For the healthy controls, CD4+ cells were obtained from buffy coats by magnetic purification. Genomic DNA was extracted with the Gentra Puregene Cell and Tissue kit and quantified on a Qubit 2.0 fluorometer. The receptor's source is a human donor in good health. Sequencing was done on a sample of CD4+ T cells from blood buffy coats. This sequence uses TRBV10-3 and TRBJ2-1, with TRBD2 identical over 8 junction bases. The DNA sequence is given as TGTGCCATCAGCCCAGCCGGGACTAGCAATGAGCAGTTCTTC. It translates as CAISPAGTSNEQFF.